The 26 T cell receptor beta chains below all came from one sample that was sequenced in a study of CD8 T cells in ankylosing spondylitis. Study-wide points: What seemed typical of ankylosing spondylitis blood was a TCR beta motif built from several highly homologous variants.

Via MiXCR, TCRdb re-called the 5' RACE reads, giving one row per CDR3 protein. This sample has a few hundred thousand distinct CDR3 sequences, with 20% to 25% found just once. Their antigen targets remain unknown. Material: blood, either unsorted or a sorted T cell fraction (not recorded which). The receptors were gathered from a male donor with ankylosing spondylitis.

This clonotype was recorded at least ten times. The J gene is TRBJ2-1, the V gene TRBV20-1; a possible D gene is TRBD1 (5 bases). V shed 1 base and J shed 2 bases, with 12 bases lying between them. Germline CDR1 DFQATT, CDR2 SNEGSKA (reference sequence). The CDR3 covers 15 residues. The DNA for the CDR3 is TGCAGTGCTAGAGTTCCAGGGTGGGCCTACAATGAGCAGTTCTTC. Translated, it gives CSARVPGWAYNEQFF.

There are a few counts of this clonotype. The V call is TRBV9, the J call TRBJ2-2; 7 positions agree with TRBD2. V shed 4 bases and J 5 bases; nucleotides not matched to a gene: 8. This CDR3 region has 15 residues. The germline V gene encodes CDR1 SGDLS and CDR2 YYNGEE. CDR3 loop: CASSPGTIPTGELFF. CDR3 nucleotides: TGTGCCAGCAGCCCGGGGACTATTCCAACCGGGGAGCTGTTTTTT.

This rearrangement joins TRBV20-1 to TRBJ2-1; a possible D gene is TRBD1 (6 bases). The germline V gene encodes CDR1 DFQATT and CDR2 SNEGSKA (reference sequence). This CDR3 is built from 14 residues. The CDR3 protein is CRIPGQRFYNEQFF. The CDR3 bases are TGCAGGATCCCCGGACAGAGATTCTACAATGAGCAGTTCTTC.

The CDR3 region is CASSGTSGAGMDTQYF. The CDR3 DNA is TGTGCCAGCAGCGGAACTAGCGGGGCGGGGATGGATACGCAGTATTTT. The chain uses TRBV9 and TRBJ2-3; TRBD2 matches at 10 bases. This CDR3 comprises 16 residues. The ends lost 3 bases at V and 6 bases at J; junction bases unmatched: 10. Germline V lookup: CDR1 SGDLS, CDR2 YYNGEE.

The rearrangement uses TRBV4-1 and TRBJ1-5, with D maybe TRBD1 (5 bases). Trimming removed 1 base from V and 4 bases from J, with 11 bases in between. CDR1 is MGHRA and CDR2 is YSYEKL in the germline V gene. The CDR3 contains 15 residues. CDR3 loop: CASSQGDRRNQPQHF. The CDR3 DNA reads TGCGCCAGCAGCCAAGGAGACAGAAGAAATCAGCCCCAGCATTTT.

The gene calls are TRBV11-3 and TRBJ2-3, with D possibly being TRBD1 (6 bases). This CDR3 has 15 residues. Trimming cost V 5 bases and J 3 bases, with 15 bases left between them. The germline CDR1 and CDR2 sequences are SGHNT and YENEEA. DNA for the CDR3: TGTGCCAGCAGCCAGGGGACGGTGGTGACAGATACGCAGTATTTT. Translated, it gives CASSQGTVVTDTQYF.

The genes are TRBV19 and TRBJ1-5, with TRBD1 identical over 7 bases. Trimming removed 4 bases from V and 9 bases from J; junction bases left unmatched: 9. Looked up from germline, CDR1 is LNHDA and CDR2 is SQIVND (reference sequence). The CDR3 spans 14 residues. The CDR3 coding sequence is TGTGCCAGTAGTACTTGGGACAGTGGACGGCCCCAGCATTTT. This translates into CASSTWDSGRPQHF.

This clonotype was counted only a few times. V is TRBV18 and J is TRBJ1-1; a weak D match, TRBD1 (5 bases). This CDR3 contains 18 residues. CDR1 and CDR2 (germline): KGHSH, LQKENI. V dropped 2 bases and J dropped 1 base, with 20 bases sitting between them. CDR3 sequence reads: CASSPRSIQGAGNTEAFF. The CDR3 DNA reads as TGTGCCAGCTCACCAAGATCCATACAAGGGGCCGGGAACACTGAAGCTTTCTTT.

This clonotype was recorded many times. This chain connects TRBV5-1 to TRBJ2-5; D is possibly TRBD1 (5 bases). This CDR3 comprises 16 residues. The germline V and J ends were trimmed by 0 bases and 0 bases, with 12 bases remaining between them. Germline lookup yields CDR1 SGHRS and CDR2 YFSETQ. CDR3 DNA sequence: TGCGCCAGCAGCTTGGGCGGACAAACCTACCAAGAGACCCAGTACTTC. Translating gives CASSLGGQTYQETQYF.

This chain connects TRBV28 to TRBJ2-1, with D possibly TRBD1 on 6 matching bases. Germline V gene lookup returns CDR1 MDHEN and CDR2 SYDVKM. V lost 5 bases, J lost 0 bases, and 29 bases lay in between. The CDR3 is 21 amino acids. The CDR3 DNA reads as TGTGCCAGCAGTCCCATGGGGGCAGGGTTTCTACCTGAGAGCTCCTACAATGAGCAGTTCTTC. Protein: CASSPMGAGFLPESSYNEQFF.

This clonotype came up a few times. CDR3 sequence reads: CASSPAGPGNTIYF. Here the CDR3 DNA reads TGTGCCAGCAGCCCCGCGGGACCTGGAAACACCATATATTTT. The gene calls are TRBV12-3 or TRBV12-4 and TRBJ1-3; D possibly corresponds to TRBD1 (5 bases). The CDR3 length is 14 residues. V was cut by 6 bases and J by 2 bases, with 11 bases left in between.

This clonotype was seen only a few times. The V and J genes are TRBV20-1 and TRBJ2-7; possibly TRBD1 or TRBD2 for D (5 bases each). The germline V gene has CDR1 DFQATT and CDR2 SNEGSKA (reference sequence). This CDR3 spans 14 amino acids. V lost 3 bases and J 0 bases, leaving 12 bases between the germline ends. The CDR3 loop is CSARRGTVSYEQYF. In nucleotides, the CDR3 is TGCAGTGCTAGGCGAGGGACGGTCTCCTACGAGCAGTACTTC.

This clonotype occurred a few times. The chain uses TRBV28 and TRBJ2-3; TRBD1 might be the D (5 bases). The CDR3 is made up of 16 amino acids. V shed 3 bases and J shed 0 bases, with 13 bases lying between them. Germline values: CDR1 MDHEN, CDR2 SYDVKM. CDR3 DNA: TGTGCCAGCAGTTTTAACGGCAGGGTGAGCACAGATACGCAGTATTTT. Translating gives CASSFNGRVSTDTQYF. The full variable domain, with the rest looked up from reference TRBV28 and TRBJ2-3, is DVKVTQSSRYLVKRTGEKVFLECVQDMDHENMFWYRQDPGLGLRLIYFSYDVKMKEKGDIPEGYSVSREKKERFSLILESASTNQTSMYLCASSFNGRVSTDTQYFGPGTRLTVL.

This clonotype was counted only a few times. J is TRBJ2-2 and V is TRBV6-1; 11 nucleotides agree with TRBD2. CDR1 MNHNS and CDR2 SASEGT come from the germline V gene. J gave up 7 bases and V 5 bases, and 6 bases lay outside the gene matches. The CDR3 extends over 15 amino acids. The CDR3 DNA is TGTGCCAGCAGTCCGACTAGCGGGACGGGCGGGGAGCTGTTTTTT. It translates to CASSPTSGTGGELFF.

V usage is TRBV10-3 and J usage is TRBJ2-7; D call uncertain. The CDR3 sequence is 11 residues long. Germline CDR1 and CDR2: ENHRY and SYGVKD. V dropped 3 bases and J dropped 4 bases, with 4 bases sitting between them. CDR3 residues: CAISDPYEQYF. CDR3 DNA: TGTGCCATCAGTGATCCGTACGAGCAGTACTTC.

There are a few counts of this clonotype. J is TRBJ2-5 and V is TRBV4-3; 9 bases align to TRBD2. Trimming removed 3 bases from V and 5 bases from J; junction bases left unmatched: 7. Looked up from germline, CDR1 is LGHNA and CDR2 is YSLEER. CDR3 length equals 15 residues. Written as DNA, the CDR3 is TGCGCCAGCAGCCACAATAGCGGGAGCGGGGAGACCCAGTACTTC. It encodes CASSHNSGSGETQYF.

The chain employs TRBV10-3 and TRBJ2-1, with 8 bases matching TRBD2. The V gene's germline CDR1 is ENHRY and CDR2 SYGVKD. This CDR3 has 17 amino acids. With V trimmed by 4 bases and J by 8 bases, 16 bases remained unmatched. The CDR3 protein is CAISGSGMSGSEDEQFF. The CDR3 bases are TGTGCCATCAGTGGCTCGGGGATGAGCGGGAGTGAGGATGAGCAGTTCTTC.

This clonotype was seen once. J is TRBJ1-4 and V is TRBV30; D is unresolved. Trimming left V 7 bases short and J 3 bases short, with 15 bases between. This CDR3 region has 14 residues. Germline V gene sequence: CDR1 GTSNPN, CDR2 SVGIG (reference sequence). DNA for the CDR3: TGTGCCTCCAGCCCTCAGCTATCTAATGAAAAACTGTTTTTT. It encodes CASSPQLSNEKLFF. Using reference TRBV30 and TRBJ1-4 for the parts outside the CDR3, the full variable domain is SQTIHQWPATLVQPVGSPLSLECTVEGTSNPNLYWYRQAAGRGLQLLFYSVGIGQISSEVPQNLSASRPQDRQFILSSKKLLLSDSGFYLCASSPQLSNEKLFFGSGTQLSVL.

This clonotype was counted between two and nine times. The rearrangement uses TRBV9 and TRBJ1-1; TRBD1 matches 9 bases. This CDR3 has 16 amino acids. V trimming: 0 bases; J trimming: 4 bases; junction bases outside the gene matches: 7. Germline CDR1 reads SGDLS; CDR2 reads YYNGEE. The CDR3 nucleotides are TGTGCCAGCAGCGTAGGTGGGACAGGGCGCAGCACTGAAGCTTTCTTT. Protein product: CASSVGGTGRSTEAFF.

The chain combines TRBV12-3 or TRBV12-4 with TRBJ2-7, with TRBD2 matching over 8 bases. This CDR3 spans 14 amino acids. Trimming removed 3 bases from V and 3 bases from J; junction bases left unmatched: 4. The CDR3 region is CASSLRAGGYEQYF. As DNA, the CDR3 is TGTGCCAGCAGTTTGAGGGCGGGAGGCTACGAGCAGTACTTC.

This clonotype was observed a few times. The chain uses TRBV2 and TRBJ2-3; D might be TRBD1 or TRBD2, each matching 5 bases. The germline V and J ends were trimmed by 10 bases and 2 bases, with 13 bases remaining between them. The CDR3 runs 13 residues. Germline V gene data show CDR1 as SNHLY and CDR2 as FYNNEI. This CDR3 is CATEGRATDTQYF. In DNA, the CDR3 is TGTGCCACAGAGGGGCGGGCCACAGATACGCAGTATTTT.

This clonotype was seen ten or more times. The chain joins TRBV18 to TRBJ2-2; 8 bases agree with TRBD2. With 6 bases clipped from V and 4 bases from J, the junction kept 13 bases outside the gene matches. The germline V gene has CDR1 KGHSH and CDR2 LQKENI. The CDR3 extends over 17 amino acids. CDR3 loop: CASSYREAGVATGELFF. The CDR3 nucleotides read TGTGCCAGCTCCTACAGGGAAGCGGGAGTGGCCACCGGGGAGCTGTTTTTT.

In this sample, this clonotype turned up a few times. The rearrangement joins TRBV7-9 to TRBJ1-1; no definite D call. Deletions cut 5 bases from V and 1 base from J, with 11 bases between. The CDR3 runs to 14 residues. Germline V gives CDR1 SEHNR, CDR2 FQNEAQ (reference sequence). The CDR3 DNA follows: TGTGCCAGCAGCCGCAGACAAACGAACACTGAAGCTTTCTTT. As protein: CASSRRQTNTEAFF.

A few counts support this clonotype. This chain joins TRBV7-3 and TRBJ1-3; the D is unclear. The CDR3 sequence is 15 residues long. V dropped 3 bases and J dropped 7 bases, with 16 bases sitting between them. The germline gives CDR1 SGHTA, CDR2 FQGTGA. As DNA, the CDR3 is TGTGCCAGCAGCTTCGGCCTACCGGGCCAGAACACCATATATTTT. Encoded protein: CASSFGLPGQNTIYF.

The sample holds a few counts of this clonotype. The chain combines TRBV5-1 with TRBJ1-4, with a weak D call TRBD1 (6 bases). The CDR3 sequence is 14 residues long. The V gene's germline CDR1 is SGHRS and CDR2 YFSETQ. V lost 5 bases, J lost 6 bases, and 14 bases lay in between. The CDR3 region is CASRQTGGDEKLFF. The DNA for the CDR3 is TGCGCCAGCAGACAAACCGGGGGCGATGAAAAACTGTTTTTT.

This clonotype was seen a handful of times. This chain joins TRBV7-9 and TRBJ2-5; either TRBD1 or TRBD2 may supply D (5 bases each). This CDR3 has 12 amino acids. V was trimmed by 11 bases and J by 4 bases, leaving 14 bases between them. Germline-derived CDR1 and CDR2 are SEHNR and FQNEAQ (reference sequence). The CDR3, as DNA: TGTGCCGCGGTCAAGGGGAGAGAGACCCAGTACTTC. This translates into CAAVKGRETQYF.